A selection of T cell receptor beta chains follows, all from one sample in a study of blood T cells in healthy people across ages. TCRdb used MiXCR to reprocess the 5' RACE reads, holding one entry per CDR3 protein. Seen here are 1.2 million to 1.5 million distinct CDR3 sequences, approximately 60% observed once, and the top ten hold 5.5% to 8%. Sequencing used blood. Every receptor here comes from a man younger than 35 in good health. The CDR3 runs from the conserved cysteine through the conserved F or W. Not every row has a clone size; where given, it reads once, few, many or a size class.

CDR3 length,V gene,clone size,CDR3 protein
16,TRBV4-1,-,CASSQAQTSGRNEQFF
15,TRBV6-5,-,CASSAGGWPSYEQYF
16,TRBV4-3,-,CASSQGRPGTRSPLHF
14,TRBV20-1,-,CSASEQGAMRGYTF
13,TRBV6-5,-,CASRKRGGTEAFF
15,TRBV19,-,CASSSSSGAGNEQFF
13,TRBV12-5,few,CASSTGLTDTQYF
15,TRBV20-1,-,CSARALDILGNIQYF
14,TRBV4-3,-,CASSQELGGSPLHF
16,TRBV28,-,CASNPSGRPFTDTQYF
15,TRBV7-9,-,CASSWGVAGTEEQYF
14,TRBV20-1,-,CSARDSRAKNIQYF
15,TRBV4-1,-,CASSQDGGGLGEQYF
11,TRBV25-1,-,CASSEPGELFF
15,TRBV12-3/TRBV12-4,-,CASTQGASSYNEQFF
16,TRBV15,-,CATSRALGTFTGELFF
14,TRBV5-1,few,CASSLPTANYGYTF
16,TRBV5-1,few,CASSSSGGGSYNEQFF
12,TRBV20-1,-,CSASPERETQYF
17,TRBV7-6,-,CASSPYVAGVLYNEQFF
12,TRBV15,many,CATSRVGNEQFF
16,TRBV6-1,-,CASREMGTGPPYEQYF
15,TRBV2,-,CASSGNTGVQETQYF
14,TRBV10-3,few,CAISEYGMSDTQYF
12,TRBV30,-,CAWDRETTEAFF
14,TRBV20-1,-,CSAERQVNNYGYTF
13,TRBV7-9,once,CASTNIRSYEQYF
16,TRBV4-3,-,CASSQGFGGGWYEQYF
18,TRBV14,-,CASSEGKSAGQGVYGYTF
13,TRBV7-9,-,CASSPTYRDEQYF
16,TRBV9,-,CASSTKGQEINYGYTF
15,TRBV10-3,-,CAISEGNVRYNEQFF
14,TRBV20-1,few,CSASAGQAALPQHF
15,TRBV6-1,-,CATHHLSGSNQPQHF
15,TRBV28,-,CASSVRDLGTDTQYF
14,TRBV6-2/TRBV6-3,-,CASRFTGGFREQYF
14,TRBV29-1,few,CSVRGHANTGELFF
11,TRBV29-1,-,CSVGWRSEQFF
14,TRBV28,-,CASSLGRLRDEQYF
16,TRBV10-3,few,CANSYSGRTSYNEQFF
16,TRBV27,-,CASSPTTCGFADTQYF
13,TRBV7-9,-,CASSLGRAPEQFF
15,TRBV29-1,few,CSVEDWDREDNEQFF